This TCR beta chain was profiled in a study of T cells in Graves' hyperthyroidism and ophthalmopathy. Study conclusions and caveats: Most thyroid clonotypes with frequency above 0.001 were detected in blood. Stable hyperthyroidism was separated from ophthalmopathy by a model based on 13 V-J features.

This clonotype came up many times. Its antigen is unidentified. Regions amplified from RNA transcripts were the TCR beta CDR3 regions. First-round RT-PCR of the TCR CDR3 relied on the HTBI primer set. TCRdb reprocessed the multiplex PCR reads via MiXCR and lists one record per CDR3 protein. The data hold approximately 98,000 distinct CDR3 sequences, with roughly 40% observed a single time. Patients between 18 and 65 years old had hyperthyroidism, newly diagnosed and lasting under 2 months. Patients with uncontrolled infections, other autoimmune diseases, pregnancy or lactation were excluded. The CDR3 has 17 residues. Germline CDR1 MDHEN, CDR2 SYDVKM. Trimming took off 2 bases at V and 5 bases at J, with 21 bases between the two ends.

The receptor's source is a woman aged 25 to 39 with Graves' hyperthyroidism. Input material: peripheral blood or thyroid tissue (not recorded which). The chain joins TRBV28 to TRBJ2-5; TRBD1 might be the D (7 bases). This chain's CDR3 is CASSLLGGTDVGETQYF. The CDR3 bases are TGTGCCAGCAGTTTACTCGGCGGGACAGACGTCGGGGAGACCCAGTACTTC. The complete variable domain, with remaining parts taken from reference TRBV28 and TRBJ2-5, reads DVKVTQSSRYLVKRTGEKVFLECVQDMDHENMFWYRQDPGLGLRLIYFSYDVKMKEKGDIPEGYSVSREKKERFSLILESASTNQTSMYLCASSLLGGTDVGETQYFGPGTRLLVL.